A single sample gave rise to the 31 T cell receptor beta chains below, sequenced in a study (dated by TCRdb to the mid-2010s). The library was built by means of 5' RACE. The sequencing machine was an Illumina MiSeq. TCRdb cleaned the public reads at Q25 with fastp, built clones with MiXCR and kept in-frame beta chains. All rows with the same CDR3 protein become a single entry with the most common DNA and genes. The sample data list roughly 64,000 distinct CDR3 sequences, and approximately 22% of these were observed just once. Clones ranked in the top ten supply approximately 3.1% of the sample. The sample was memory CD4+ T cells sorted from a lymph node. Per the publication, the cell subset or site label means: memory CD4+ T cells, CD4+CD45RO+CD25-. These receptor sequences come from a female donor with breast cancer.

The chain couples TRBV5-4 to TRBJ1-2; no firm D call. This CDR3 has 16 amino acids. V was pared by 1 base and J by 0 bases, with 13 bases between. CDR1 SGHNT and CDR2 YYREEE come from the germline V gene (reference sequence). CDR3 nucleotides: TGTGCCAGCAGCTTGCCCTCAGCAGACCCTAACTATGGCTACACCTTC. It encodes CASSLPSADPNYGYTF.

The rearrangement joins TRBV6-2 or TRBV6-3 to TRBJ2-7, with no clear D. CDR1 and CDR2 from the germline V gene are MNHEY and SVGEGT. This CDR3 contains 14 residues. With 6 bases removed from V and 2 bases from J, the gap between germline ends came to 14 bases. The CDR3 region has the DNA TGTGCCAGCAGCCGACACGAGTTTCCCTACGAGCAGTACTTC. Protein product: CASSRHEFPYEQYF.

The chain links TRBV10-3 to TRBJ1-4; D remains ambiguous. V lost 6 bases and J lost 5, with 10 bases in between. CDR1 ENHRY and CDR2 SYGVKD come from the germline V gene. CDR3 length equals 13 residues. The CDR3 bases are TGTGCCATCAGGGGAGCAGAAAATGAAAAACTGTTTTTT. The encoded protein is CAIRGAENEKLFF.

This clonotype was observed a handful of times. The CDR3 loop reads CASSKLTQGTGELFF. CDR3 in DNA: TGTGCCAGCAGCAAACTGACCCAGGGTACCGGGGAGCTGTTTTTT. The chain combines TRBV7-6 with TRBJ2-2; possible D gene TRBD1, 5 bases. CDR1 and CDR2 (germline): SGHVS, FNYEAQ. V was pared by 5 bases and J by 5 bases, with 15 bases between. The CDR3 sequence is 15 residues long.

The chain employs TRBV29-1 and TRBJ2-3; possible D gene TRBD1, 6 bases. V was clipped by 8 bases and J by 1 base, with 13 bases between them. Germline values: CDR1 SQVTM, CDR2 ANQGSEA. There are 13 residues in the CDR3. The CDR3 region has the DNA TGCAGCATTCGGCGACAGGGCACAGATACGCAGTATTTT. This translates into CSIRRQGTDTQYF.

As to this clonotype: The CDR3 carries no conserved terminal phenylalanine or tryptophan, so it likely arises from a read error. This sequence joins TRBV7-7 and TRBJ2-7; D gene uncertain. Germline V gene lookup returns CDR1 SSHAT and CDR2 FNYEAQ (reference sequence). This CDR3 contains 13 residues. DNA for the CDR3: TGTGCTAGCAGCGCCGGAACGCATCGCGGGCAGTACTTA. Translating it yields CASSAGTHRGQYL.

This chain links TRBV2 with TRBJ2-3; 9 bases match TRBD2. Germline trimming cut 0 bases from V and 6 bases from J; bases unmatched to any gene: 4. The CDR3 extends over 15 amino acids. The germline CDR1 and CDR2 sequences are SNHLY and FYNNEI. The CDR3 loop reads CASSEARTSADTQYF. In DNA form, the CDR3 reads TGTGCCAGCAGTGAAGCGCGGACTAGCGCGGATACGCAGTATTTT.

This chain uses TRBV5-1 with TRBJ2-1; TRBD1 is a possible D gene (5 bases). The length of the CDR3 is 14 residues. Germline-derived CDR1 and CDR2 are SGHRS and YFSETQ. V gave up 2 bases and J gave up 8 bases, with 14 bases separating them. CDR3 sequence reads: CASSLAGSWDEQFF. DNA of the CDR3: TGCGCCAGCAGCTTAGCAGGGTCTTGGGATGAGCAGTTCTTC.

This clonotype was detected only a few times. The J gene is TRBJ1-2, the V gene TRBV18; 7 nucleotides match TRBD1. The CDR3 has 15 residues. Germline V lookup: CDR1 KGHSH, CDR2 LQKENI. J lost 1 base, V lost 2 bases, and 4 bases had no gene match. This CDR3 is CASSPGTDRNYGYTF. In DNA, the CDR3 is TGTGCCAGCTCACCAGGGACAGACCGTAACTATGGCTACACCTTC.

This clonotype has only a few counts. The chain employs TRBV28 and TRBJ2-2; D remains ambiguous. The CDR3 is 12 residues long. V lost 8 bases to trimming and J lost 0 bases, with 4 bases between them. CDR1 is MDHEN and CDR2 is SYDVKM in the germline V gene. CDR3 loop: CASYTNTGELFF. CDR3 nucleotide sequence: TGTGCCAGCTATACGAACACCGGGGAGCTGTTTTTT.

The V and J genes are TRBV5-1 and TRBJ2-3; TRBD2 is a possible D gene (5 bases). CDR1 is SGHRS, CDR2 YFSETQ, per germline. The CDR3 has 13 residues. V shed 1 base and J shed 5 bases, with 8 bases lying between them. This CDR3 is CASSLSGGDTQYF. DNA for the CDR3: TGCGCCAGCAGCTTGAGTGGAGGAGATACGCAGTATTTT.

This clonotype appeared a few times. The V gene is TRBV2, the J gene TRBJ1-2, with TRBD1 matching over 9 bases. With 6 bases clipped from V and 5 bases from J, the junction kept 4 bases outside the gene matches. Germline assignment: CDR1 SNHLY and CDR2 FYNNEI. The length of the CDR3 is 13 residues. CDR3: CASRRDRVYGYTF. The CDR3 DNA follows: TGTGCCAGCAGACGGGACAGGGTGTATGGCTACACCTTC.

This clonotype occurred many times. The junction departs from the called germline gene at one end, perhaps through a read error. V gene TRBV7-7 combines with J gene TRBJ1-1, with D hard to call. The germline V gene encodes CDR1 SSHAT and CDR2 FNYEAQ (reference sequence). This CDR3 has 13 residues. Here the CDR3 reads CASSLEWGTEAFF. The CDR3, as DNA: TGTGCTAGCAGCTTAGAATGGGGCACTGAAGCTTTCTTT.

The chain links TRBV6-5 to TRBJ1-1; 10 bases agree with TRBD1. V lost 6 bases, J lost 4 bases, and 8 bases stayed unmatched. The CDR3 contains 15 residues. Germline values: CDR1 MNHEY, CDR2 SVGAGI. The CDR3 is CASRDRQGASTEAFF. CDR3 bases: TGTGCCAGCAGGGATCGACAGGGGGCAAGCACTGAAGCTTTCTTT.

The V gene is TRBV5-1, the J gene TRBJ2-2, with D tentatively TRBD1 or TRBD2 (5 bases each). Trimming cost V 4 bases and J 0 bases, with 10 bases left between them. Per germline, CDR1 SGHRS and CDR2 YFSETQ. The CDR3 totals 15 residues. This CDR3 reads CASSRDASNTGELFF. The CDR3 DNA follows: TGCGCCAGCAGCAGGGACGCCTCGAACACCGGGGAGCTGTTTTTT.

This clonotype was seen only a few times. This chain joins TRBV9 and TRBJ2-7; D not resolved. Per the germline V gene, CDR1 is SGDLS and CDR2 is YYNGEE. The CDR3 consists of 14 residues. V lost 0 bases and J lost 0, with 7 bases in between. The chain's CDR3 is CASSVDSSSYEQYF. CDR3 nucleotides: TGTGCCAGCAGCGTAGATAGTAGCTCCTACGAGCAGTACTTC. The entire variable domain, with the rest obtained from reference TRBV9 and TRBJ2-7, is as follows: DSGVTQTPKHLITATGQRVTLRCSPRSGDLSVYWYQQSLDQGLQFLIQYYNGEERAKGNILERFSAQQFPDLHSELNLSSLELGDSALYFCASSVDSSSYEQYFGPGTRLTVT.

In this sample, this clonotype turned up once. The CDR3 nucleotides read TGTGCCAGCAGCTCCACCGGGACAGGGGCGATAGATACGCAGTATTTT. It is translated as CASSSTGTGAIDTQYF. The chain is built from TRBV7-3 and TRBJ2-3; TRBD1 matches at 10 bases. CDR1 and CDR2 from the germline V gene are SGHTA and FQGTGA. The CDR3 totals 16 residues. The ends lost 4 bases at V and 5 bases at J; junction bases unmatched: 9.

The table lists this clonotype with many counts. The chain joins TRBV7-8 to TRBJ2-5; possibly TRBD2 for D (6 bases). CDR3 size: 15 residues. The germline CDR1 and CDR2 sequences are SGHVS and FQNEAQ. The germline V and J ends were trimmed by 0 bases and 5 bases, with 13 bases remaining between them. CDR3 bases: TGTGCCAGCAGCTTAGCGCGTAGCGGAGGGGAGACCCAGTACTTC. Translating it yields CASSLARSGGETQYF.

The chain has TRBV20-1 and TRBJ2-3, with 8 bases that match TRBD2. Germline CDR1 reads DFQATT; CDR2 reads SNEGSKA (reference sequence). The V gene end was trimmed by 0 bases and the J gene end by 6 bases; junction bases not matched to a gene: 20. The CDR3 is 19 residues long. This CDR3 reads CSARDLRESGRARLDTQYF. CDR3 in DNA: TGCAGTGCTAGAGATCTTCGTGAATCCGGGAGGGCCAGATTGGATACGCAGTATTTT.

The CDR3 sequence: CASSQVDLVPAGNEQFF. The CDR3 DNA reads TGCGCCAGCAGCCAAGTCGATCTAGTCCCCGCTGGCAATGAGCAGTTCTTC. This chain links TRBV4-1 with TRBJ2-1; D remains ambiguous. Germline V gene data show CDR1 as MGHRA and CDR2 as YSYEKL. The CDR3 has 17 residues. Between the trimmed V and J ends, which lost 1 base and 6 bases, there was a span of 19 bases.

In this sample, this clonotype turned up many times. This chain connects TRBV29-1 to TRBJ2-4, with TRBD1 matching 7 bases. J gave up 15 bases and V 4 bases, and 15 bases lay outside the gene matches. The CDR3 consists of 13 residues. CDR1 and CDR2 (germline): SQVTM, ANQGSEA. The CDR3 DNA sequence: TGCAGCGTTGGAAGCCAACAGGGGCGGAACCTGTACTTC. This encodes CSVGSQQGRNLYF.

With respect to this clonotype: At one boundary the junction diverges from the germline segment, which might be a read error. This chain connects TRBV6-2 or TRBV6-3 to TRBJ2-5, with D perhaps matching TRBD2 (6 bases). The CDR3 is made up of 15 amino acids. Germline lookup yields CDR1 MNHEY and CDR2 SVGEGT. The CDR3 DNA follows: TGTGCCGGCAGTTACCGGGGGACCAACCAAGAGACCCAGTACTTC. Encoded protein: CAGSYRGTNQETQYF.

J is TRBJ1-1 and V is TRBV7-8, with a weak D call TRBD1 (6 bases). Germline values: CDR1 SGHVS, CDR2 FQNEAQ. The V gene lost 5 bases and the J gene lost 3 bases, with 13 bases spanning the gap. The CDR3 loop spans 14 amino acids. In nucleotides, the CDR3 is TGTGCCAGCAGCCGACCGGGGGCTTACACTGAAGCTTTCTTT. Translated, it gives CASSRPGAYTEAFF. The entire variable domain, with the rest obtained from reference TRBV7-8 and TRBJ1-1, is as follows: GAGVSQSPRYKVAKRGQDVALRCDPISGHVSLFWYQQALGQGPEFLTYFQNEAQLDKSGLPSDRFFAERPEGSVSTLKIQRTQQEDSAVYLCASSRPGAYTEAFFGQGTRLTVV.

In this sample, this clonotype turned up many times. The chain joins TRBV29-1 to TRBJ1-1; TRBD1 matches 9 bases. CDR3 length: 14 amino acids. V gave up 7 bases and J gave up 5 bases; unmatched junction bases: 11. Per the germline V gene, CDR1 is SQVTM and CDR2 is ANQGSEA. The CDR3 DNA reads TGCAGCGCCTTTGCCGACAGGGGGTATACTGAAGCTTTCTTT. Its protein is CSAFADRGYTEAFF.

V gene TRBV6-1 combines with J gene TRBJ2-3, with 7 bases matching TRBD2. CDR3 length: 15 residues. Looked up from germline, CDR1 is MNHNS and CDR2 is SASEGT. The V segment lost 7 bases and the J segment 6 bases; nucleotides outside the gene matches: 13. The CDR3 protein is CASKPGSGNSDTQYF. In DNA, the CDR3 is TGTGCCAGCAAGCCCGGGAGCGGGAACTCGGATACGCAGTATTTT.

The chain uses TRBV7-2 and TRBJ2-7, with a possible D match to TRBD1 (5 bases). V dropped 6 bases and J dropped 3 bases, with 15 bases sitting between them. The CDR3 runs to 14 residues. Germline loops: CDR1 SGHTA, CDR2 FQGNSA. Here the CDR3 reads CASSRGHPLYEQYF. The CDR3 DNA reads as TGTGCCAGCAGTAGGGGCCACCCCCTCTACGAGCAGTACTTC.

This clonotype has a handful of counts. V gene TRBV7-2 combines with J gene TRBJ1-5, with D possibly being TRBD1 (6 bases). CDR1 is SGHTA and CDR2 is FQGNSA in the germline V gene. CDR3 length: 15 amino acids. Trimming stripped 1 base from V and 6 bases from J, with 13 bases between. CDR3 region: CASSLGGFRGQPQHF. The CDR3 DNA follows: TGTGCCAGCAGCTTAGGAGGTTTCAGGGGTCAGCCCCAGCATTTT.

At least ten counts were recorded for this clonotype. V usage is TRBV6-5 and J usage is TRBJ1-1, with 7 bases aligning to TRBD1. After removal of 0 bases from V and 1 base from J, the junction contained 5 bases not matched to a gene. This CDR3 spans 16 amino acids. CDR1 is MNHEY and CDR2 is SVGAGI in the germline V gene. The CDR3 DNA reads as TGTGCCAGCAGTTACTCGAAGGGGACAGCGAACACTGAAGCTTTCTTT. This translates into CASSYSKGTANTEAFF.

The rearrangement joins TRBV5-1 to TRBJ1-1; D is ambiguous. The germline V gene has CDR1 SGHRS and CDR2 YFSETQ. V lost 5 bases to trimming and J lost 1 base, with 6 bases between them. The CDR3 runs to 12 residues. The CDR3 loop is CASRDKNTEAFF. In nucleotides, the CDR3 is TGCGCCAGCAGAGACAAGAACACTGAAGCTTTCTTT.

This clonotype was seen at least ten times. The J gene is TRBJ2-5, the V gene TRBV6-1; D call uncertain. With 10 bases removed from V and 4 bases from J, the gap between germline ends came to 13 bases. There are 12 residues in the CDR3. Germline V gene lookup returns CDR1 MNHNS and CDR2 SASEGT. Here the CDR3 reads CATDTEIETQYF. The CDR3, as DNA: TGTGCCACCGACACGGAAATAGAGACCCAGTACTTC.

The V gene is TRBV4-2, the J gene TRBJ2-5; tentatively, D is TRBD1 (5 bases). V was trimmed by 5 bases and J by 5 bases, leaving 18 bases between them. This CDR3 comprises 15 residues. Germline loops: CDR1 LGHNA, CDR2 YNFKEQ. CDR3 in amino acids: CASSFYQGTTETQYF. The CDR3 nucleotides are TGTGCCAGCAGCTTTTACCAGGGAACCACGGAGACCCAGTACTTC.